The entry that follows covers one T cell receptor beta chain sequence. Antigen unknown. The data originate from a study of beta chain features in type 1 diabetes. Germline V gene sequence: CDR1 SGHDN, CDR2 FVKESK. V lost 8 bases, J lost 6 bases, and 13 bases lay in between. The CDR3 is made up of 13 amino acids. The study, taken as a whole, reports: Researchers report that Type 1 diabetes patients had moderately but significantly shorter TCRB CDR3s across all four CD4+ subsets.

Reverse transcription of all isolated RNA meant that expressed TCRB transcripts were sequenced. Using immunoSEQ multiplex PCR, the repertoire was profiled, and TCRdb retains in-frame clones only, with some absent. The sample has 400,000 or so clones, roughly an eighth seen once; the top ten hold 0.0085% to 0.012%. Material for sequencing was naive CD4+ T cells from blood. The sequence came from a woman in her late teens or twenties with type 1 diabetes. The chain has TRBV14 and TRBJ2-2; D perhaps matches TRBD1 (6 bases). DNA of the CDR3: TGTGCCAGCTCCTCAGCAGGGGCCGGGGAGCTGTTTTTT. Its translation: CASSSAGAGELFF.